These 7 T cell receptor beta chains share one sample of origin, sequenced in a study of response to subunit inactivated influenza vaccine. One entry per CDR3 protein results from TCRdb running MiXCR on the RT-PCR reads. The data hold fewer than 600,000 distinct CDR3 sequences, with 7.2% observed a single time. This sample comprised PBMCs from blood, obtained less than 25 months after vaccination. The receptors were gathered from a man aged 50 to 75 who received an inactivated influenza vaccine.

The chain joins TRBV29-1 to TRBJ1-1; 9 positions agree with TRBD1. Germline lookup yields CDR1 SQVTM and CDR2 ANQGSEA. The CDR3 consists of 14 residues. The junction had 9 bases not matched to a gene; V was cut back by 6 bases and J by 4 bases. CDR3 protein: CSVLNRGRTTEAFF. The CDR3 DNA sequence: TGCAGCGTCCTAAACAGGGGGCGGACCACTGAAGCTTTCTTT.

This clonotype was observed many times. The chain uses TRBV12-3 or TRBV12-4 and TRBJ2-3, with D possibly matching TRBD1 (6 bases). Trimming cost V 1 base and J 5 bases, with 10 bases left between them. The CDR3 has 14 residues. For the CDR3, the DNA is TGTGCCAGCAGTTTAGGGACAGCAAGAGATACGCAGTATTTT. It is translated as CASSLGTARDTQYF.

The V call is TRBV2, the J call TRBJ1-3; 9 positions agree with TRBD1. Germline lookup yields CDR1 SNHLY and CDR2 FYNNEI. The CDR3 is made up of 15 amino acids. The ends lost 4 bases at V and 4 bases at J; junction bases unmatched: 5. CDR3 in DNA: TGTGCCAGCAGTGGGGACAGGGCATCGGGAAACACCATATATTTT. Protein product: CASSGDRASGNTIYF.

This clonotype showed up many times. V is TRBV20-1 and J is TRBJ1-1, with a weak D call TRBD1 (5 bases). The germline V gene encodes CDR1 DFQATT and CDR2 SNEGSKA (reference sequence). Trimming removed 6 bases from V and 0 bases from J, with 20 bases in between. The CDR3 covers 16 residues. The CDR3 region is CSADSREIGVNTEAFF. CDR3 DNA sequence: TGCAGTGCCGACAGCCGGGAGATCGGGGTGAACACTGAAGCTTTCTTT.

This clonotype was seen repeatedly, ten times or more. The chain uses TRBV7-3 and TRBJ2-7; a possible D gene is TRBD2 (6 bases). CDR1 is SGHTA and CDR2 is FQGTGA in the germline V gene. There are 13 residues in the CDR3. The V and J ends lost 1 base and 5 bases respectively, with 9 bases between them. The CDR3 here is CASSLKGGDEQYF. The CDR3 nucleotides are TGTGCCAGCAGCTTAAAAGGAGGGGACGAGCAGTACTTC.

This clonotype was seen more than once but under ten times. CDR3: CAISPAGVSTGELFF. CDR3 sequence (DNA): TGTGCCATCAGTCCCGCGGGGGTGTCCACCGGGGAGCTGTTTTTT. The rearrangement joins TRBV10-3 to TRBJ2-2; 7 bases agree with TRBD2. After removal of 5 bases from V and 4 bases from J, the junction contained 7 bases not matched to a gene. The germline CDR1 and CDR2 sequences are ENHRY and SYGVKD. The length of the CDR3 is 15 residues.

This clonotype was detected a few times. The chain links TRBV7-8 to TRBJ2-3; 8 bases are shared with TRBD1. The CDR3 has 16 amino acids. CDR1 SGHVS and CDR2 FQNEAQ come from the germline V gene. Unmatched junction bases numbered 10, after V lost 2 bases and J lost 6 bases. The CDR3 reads CASSLFWQGARDTQYF. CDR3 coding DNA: TGTGCCAGCAGCTTATTCTGGCAGGGGGCGAGGGATACGCAGTATTTT.